These 20 T cell receptor beta chains came from one sample sequenced in a study of PD-1 blockade in classical Hodgkin lymphoma. Generated by immunoSEQ multiplex PCR, the TCRdb table keeps only in-frame clones and is missing some. The sample shows 100,000 to 120,000 clones, 89% of them seen only once. With no exception, relapse followed autologous stem cell transplantation in all patients, and brentuximab vedotin exposure varied. The sample consisted of peripheral blood mononuclear cells (PBMCs), taken before the second cycle of nivolumab. These receptors were collected from a human donor with classical Hodgkin lymphoma.

CDR3 loop: CASSSAGQPNTEAFF. DNA for the CDR3: TGCGCCAGCAGCTCAGCGGGACAGCCGAACACTGAAGCTTTCTTT. The chain uses TRBV5-1 and TRBJ1-1, with TRBD1 identical over 7 bases. V was pared by 3 bases and J by 1 base, with 6 bases of the junction left unmatched. The CDR3 contains 15 residues. CDR1 is SGHRS, CDR2 YFSETQ, per germline.

V is TRBV7-6 and J is TRBJ2-2, with D uncertain. Germline V CDR1 and CDR2: SGHVS, FNYEAQ. Trimming left V 4 bases short and J 1 base short, with 13 bases between. This CDR3 is 16 amino acids long. CDR3 in amino acids: CASSSPQAMNTGELFF. In DNA, the CDR3 is TGTGCCAGCAGCTCACCCCAAGCTATGAACACCGGGGAGCTGTTTTTT.

The rearrangement uses TRBV19 and TRBJ1-2, with D unclear. V lost 6 bases, J lost 8 bases, and 13 bases lay in between. The germline gives CDR1 LNHDA, CDR2 SQIVND (reference sequence). CDR3 length: 12 residues. The CDR3 sequence is CASREASLGYTF. In DNA, the CDR3 is TGTGCCAGTAGGGAGGCCTCCCTCGGCTACACCTTC.

This rearrangement joins TRBV4-1 to TRBJ1-4, with 8 bases fitting TRBD1. The germline V gene encodes CDR1 MGHRA and CDR2 YSYEKL. The CDR3 consists of 19 residues. Trimming at V came to 0 bases and at J to 5 bases, leaving 14 bases not matched to a gene. For the CDR3, the DNA is TGCGCCAGCAGCCAAGATACAGAAGGTACAGGGGGGAGGAATGAAAAACTGTTTTTT. Its protein product is CASSQDTEGTGGRNEKLFF.

V usage is TRBV29-1 and J usage is TRBJ2-2, with TRBD1 matching over 7 bases. Germline assignment: CDR1 SQVTM and CDR2 ANQGSEA. The trim removed 6 bases at V and 1 base at J, leaving 5 bases unmatched. This CDR3 region has 14 residues. The DNA for the CDR3 is TGCAGCGTCGCAGGGGGTGGGAACACCGGGGAGCTGTTTTTT. Protein product: CSVAGGGNTGELFF.

This chain connects TRBV6-5 to TRBJ2-7, with 12 bases fitting TRBD2. Germline CDR1 is MNHEY and CDR2 is SVGAGI. Trimming at V came to 6 bases and at J to 7 bases, leaving 10 bases not matched to a gene. This CDR3 region has 15 residues. The CDR3 bases are TGTGCCAGCAGATCTTTGACTAGCGGGAGACGAGAGCAGTACTTC. This translates into CASRSLTSGRREQYF.

The rearrangement links TRBV29-1 to TRBJ1-1; D unresolved. Germline CDR1 reads SQVTM; CDR2 reads ANQGSEA. With 5 bases removed from V and 5 bases from J, the gap between germline ends came to 15 bases. The CDR3 loop spans 13 amino acids. This CDR3 reads CSVKKGGRTEAFF. The CDR3 nucleotides read TGCAGCGTTAAAAAGGGAGGAAGGACTGAAGCTTTCTTT.

This chain joins TRBV19 and TRBJ2-2; possible D gene TRBD2, 5 bases. Germline lookup yields CDR1 LNHDA and CDR2 SQIVND (reference sequence). The V gene lost 7 bases and the J gene lost 0 bases, with 9 bases spanning the gap. The CDR3 length is 14 residues. Here the CDR3 DNA reads TGTGCCAGTAAGGGAGTACCGAACACCGGGGAGCTGTTTTTT. It yields the protein CASKGVPNTGELFF. Drawing the rest from reference TRBV19 and TRBJ2-2, the complete variable domain is DGGITQSPKYLFRKEGQNVTLSCEQNLNHDAMYWYRQDPGQGLRLIYYSQIVNDFQKGDIAEGYSVSREKKESFPLTVTSAQKNPTAFYLCASKGVPNTGELFFGEGSRLTVL.

This rearrangement joins TRBV19 to TRBJ1-2; no firm D call. From germline, CDR1 is LNHDA and CDR2 SQIVND (reference sequence). V lost 5 bases to trimming and J lost 4 bases, with 17 bases between them. This CDR3 is 15 amino acids long. CDR3 in DNA: TGTGCCAGTAGTCCTTTGTACCCACCCCTCTATGGCTACACCTTC. The encoded protein is CASSPLYPPLYGYTF.

A note on this clone: The junction does not match germline at one end; this may be a read error. The CDR3 DNA reads TGTGCCGGCAGCTTAGTAGGCAGTTTCAATGGCTACACCTTC. Protein product: CAGSLVGSFNGYTF. This chain uses TRBV13 with TRBJ1-2; no clear D gene. This CDR3 is built from 14 residues. CDR1 and CDR2 from the germline V gene are PRHDT and FYEKMQ (reference sequence).

The chain joins TRBV5-1 to TRBJ2-5; D is ambiguous. V lost 4 bases and J lost 5, with 21 bases in between. Looked up from germline, CDR1 is SGHRS and CDR2 is YFSETQ. The CDR3 consists of 16 residues. This chain's CDR3 is CASSPAFSTQAETQYF. The CDR3 nucleotides read TGCGCCAGCAGCCCGGCTTTTTCGACACAAGCGGAGACCCAGTACTTC.

The CDR3 is CASSYSRQPNEKLFF. In DNA, the CDR3 is TGTGCCAGCAGTTACTCGAGGCAGCCCAATGAAAAACTGTTTTTT. The chain employs TRBV6-5 and TRBJ1-4; no definite D call. Per germline, CDR1 MNHEY and CDR2 SVGAGI. This CDR3 has 15 residues. Trimming pared 0 bases from V and 5 bases from J, leaving 10 bases between.

The V gene is TRBV7-2, the J gene TRBJ2-3, with no clear D. Germline V gene data show CDR1 as SGHTA and CDR2 as FQGNSA. CDR3 size: 13 residues. Trimming stripped 1 base from V and 6 bases from J, with 8 bases between. CDR3 region: CASSLERGDTQYF. CDR3 nucleotides: TGTGCCAGCAGCTTAGAAAGAGGCGATACGCAGTATTTT.

This rearrangement joins TRBV2 to TRBJ1-5; 7 positions agree with TRBD1. Germline V lookup: CDR1 SNHLY, CDR2 FYNNEI. Trimming took 10 bases from V and 7 from J; bases not matched to a gene: 13. The CDR3 totals 14 residues. In DNA form, the CDR3 reads TGTGCCACAGGCCACGGACAGGCCGGACAGCCCCAGCATTTT. Protein sequence: CATGHGQAGQPQHF.

The chain uses TRBV27 and TRBJ1-6, with 9 positions matching TRBD1. V gave up 5 bases and J gave up 9 bases; unmatched junction bases: 5. The CDR3 sequence is 14 residues long. The germline gives CDR1 MNHEY, CDR2 SMNVEV (reference sequence). CDR3 amino acids: CASSDGTGTSPLHF. DNA of the CDR3: TGTGCCAGCAGTGACGGGACAGGGACTTCACCCCTCCACTTT.

The chain links TRBV6-5 to TRBJ2-1; TRBD2 matches 9 bases. This CDR3 has 15 amino acids. Germline loops: CDR1 MNHEY, CDR2 SVGAGI. V dropped 8 bases and J dropped 4; count of bases not matched to a gene: 9. CDR3 nucleotides: TGTGCCAGCGCTCTTGCTAGCGGGGATTACAATGAGCAGTTCTTC. Translation gives CASALASGDYNEQFF.

The chain is built from TRBV11-1 and TRBJ2-1; 12 bases match TRBD2. V was pared by 4 bases and J by 4 bases, with 2 bases of the junction left unmatched. This CDR3 spans 15 amino acids. Germline assignment: CDR1 SGHAT and CDR2 FQDESV (reference sequence). This CDR3 reads CASSSGLAGYNEQFF. For the CDR3, the DNA is TGTGCCAGCAGCTCAGGACTAGCGGGATACAATGAGCAGTTCTTC.

The chain links TRBV4-2 to TRBJ1-4; 7 bases align to TRBD1. J lost 4 bases, V lost 1 base, and 6 bases had no gene match. This CDR3 comprises 16 residues. The germline V gene has CDR1 LGHNA and CDR2 YNFKEQ. The DNA of the CDR3 is TGTGCCAGCAGCCAAGCTACCGGGACAGTTAATGAAAAACTGTTTTTT. The encoded protein is CASSQATGTVNEKLFF.

The rearrangement uses TRBV28 and TRBJ2-1; TRBD2 matches at 12 bases. The CDR3 runs 17 residues. Germline V lookup: CDR1 MDHEN, CDR2 SYDVKM. Trimming at V came to 5 bases and at J to 3 bases, leaving 8 bases not matched to a gene. The CDR3 is CASSRTSGTLFYNEQFF. CDR3 DNA: TGTGCCAGCAGTCGGACTAGCGGGACCTTATTCTACAATGAGCAGTTCTTC.

The V and J genes are TRBV7-9 and TRBJ2-7, with TRBD2 matching 9 bases. There are 17 residues in the CDR3. Per germline, CDR1 SEHNR and CDR2 FQNEAQ (reference sequence). The V gene end was trimmed by 2 bases and the J gene end by 5 bases; junction bases not matched to a gene: 13. The CDR3 nucleotides read TGTGCCAGCAGCTTATCGTCAAGGCGGGAGGGCCGGGACGAGCAGTACTTC. It translates to CASSLSSRREGRDEQYF.